This TCR beta chain stems from a study of patients and donors after allogeneic stem cell transplantation. TCRdb itself ran the RT-PCR reads through MiXCR, one entry per CDR3 protein. The sample lists some 10,000 distinct CDR3 sequences; 22% were seen once. Germline V CDR1 and CDR2: GTSNPN, SVGIG (reference sequence). The trim removed 5 bases at V and 7 bases at J, leaving 7 bases unmatched. The CDR3 contains 13 residues. This sequence joins TRBV30 and TRBJ1-5; 8 bases are a match to TRBD1. The sequenced material came from blood, either unsorted or a sorted T cell fraction (not recorded which). The TCR was taken from a human donor who was either an allogeneic HSCT recipient or a stem cell or donor lymphocyte infusion donor (not recorded which). It is not recorded whose cells these are; they may come from a transplant donor. CDR3 coding DNA: TGTGCCTGGGCAACAGGGGGGGGCCAGCCCCAGCATTTT. Translated, it gives CAWATGGGQPQHF.